Sequencing of this T cell receptor beta chain was carried out in a study of cytomegalovirus exposure and HLA in healthy donors. Notes on the study in general: In an earlier analysis, in approximately 570 donors, most V segments appeared productive either ~87% or ~30% of the time.

This PCR relied on a set of 60 Vbeta primers and 13 Jbeta primers. Only in-frame clones appear in the TCRdb table, and some are missing; sequencing was by immunoSEQ multiplex PCR. The data show roughly 120,000 clones, around three quarters seen once. Trimming left V 8 bases short and J 2 bases short, with 18 bases between. CDR3 length: 15 residues. Germline CDR1 MDHEN, CDR2 SYDVKM. This clone was seen more than once but under ten times. Its antigen remains unknown. Sequenced input: PBMCs. The TCR comes from a man younger than 40 in good health and CMV-seropositive. The rearrangement links TRBV28 to TRBJ1-1; D is possibly TRBD1 (6 bases). The CDR3: CASATSTGLNTEAFF. CDR3 DNA: TGTGCCAGCGCGACGAGCACAGGGCTAAACACTGAAGCTTTCTTT.